These T cell receptor beta chains were read from a single sample in a study of T cells in Graves' hyperthyroidism and ophthalmopathy. TCRdb processed the multiplex PCR reads anew with MiXCR; each CDR3 protein has one entry. The profile covers some 360,000 distinct CDR3 sequences, with 15% to 20% appearing a single time and about 16% taken by the ten largest. The sequencing sample was made of blood. The receptors were gathered from a woman aged 40-49 years with Graves' ophthalmopathy. The CDR3 runs from the conserved cysteine through the conserved F or W. The D gene is left open where the match is weak.

TRBV7-2,TRBJ2-5,14,TRBD1,CASSLQGAWETQYF
TRBV2,TRBJ1-1,16,TRBD1,CASTKHSGGINTEAFF
TRBV29-1,TRBJ1-1,12,NA,CSVAEREAEAFF
TRBV3-1,TRBJ2-7,13,TRBD1,CASSQVSGGEQYF
TRBV10-2,TRBJ2-5,12,NA,CASSENKETQYF
TRBV7-3,TRBJ2-7,15,TRBD1,CASSVLRQGTYEQYF
TRBV4-1,TRBJ2-7,15,TRBD1,CASSAGTGDTYEQYF
TRBV20-1,TRBJ1-2,16,TRBD1,CSASWDREITGYGYTF
TRBV6-2/TRBV6-3,TRBJ1-5,15,TRBD1,CASSYSGDRWQPQHF
TRBV4-2,TRBJ2-5,17,NA,CASSQVGGGGYQETQYF
TRBV19,TRBJ2-4,17,NA,CASSIDGGAIAKNIQYF
TRBV7-2,TRBJ1-6,15,NA,CASSLVVRQGSPLHF
TRBV3-1,TRBJ1-1,12,NA,CASSHKQGYAFF
TRBV5-1,TRBJ2-7,19,TRBD2,CASSPDPTSGRRGDYEQYF
TRBV28,TRBJ1-3,14,NA,CASSFLRSGNTIYF
TRBV19,TRBJ2-1,15,NA,CASRSLGSPHHEQFF
TRBV27,TRBJ2-7,14,NA,CASSLRGGRNEQYF
TRBV28,TRBJ2-7,14,NA,CASRDRIGSYEQYF
TRBV6-5,TRBJ2-7,17,TRBD2,CASSYGGLAGESYEQYF
TRBV29-1,TRBJ1-1,14,NA,CSGAPGGRITEAFF
TRBV27,TRBJ2-7,15,NA,CASSLELGAIYEQYF
TRBV28,TRBJ1-2,13,NA,CASTWGPGYGYTF
TRBV19,TRBJ2-5,13,NA,CASSIGQCGAQYF
TRBV28,TRBJ2-7,13,NA,CASSSRVGYEQYF
TRBV28,TRBJ1-1,14,NA,CASTTSETVTEAFF
TRBV18,TRBJ2-2,13,NA,CASSLDVRRELFF
TRBV20-1,TRBJ2-7,14,TRBD2,CSARLSGRAIEQYF
TRBV7-9,TRBJ1-1,14,TRBD1,CASSLGQYNTEAFF
TRBV15,TRBJ1-2,15,TRBD1,CATSRVGGTGIGYTF
TRBV4-3,TRBJ2-7,13,NA,CASSQDIGYEQYF
TRBV29-1,TRBJ1-2,12,TRBD1,CSVVGTVYGYIF
TRBV4-1,TRBJ2-5,12,NA,CASSQSGETQYF
TRBV29-1,TRBJ2-2,15,TRBD1,CSADLDRGSTGELFF
TRBV30,TRBJ1-3,11,NA,CAWSNGNTIYF
TRBV7-9,TRBJ1-2,12,TRBD1,CASSEQGVGYTF
TRBV15,TRBJ1-5,18,NA,CATSRDLLGRGSNQPQHF
TRBV20-1,TRBJ1-2,14,NA,CSARGRGDNYGYTF
TRBV27,TRBJ1-2,13,NA,CASSFKGDDGYTF
TRBV6-5,TRBJ1-2,13,NA,CASRPSRGWGYTF
TRBV6-1,TRBJ1-5,13,NA,CASTTTSNQPQHF
TRBV15,TRBJ2-7,15,TRBD1,CATSRDDRGSYEQYF
TRBV27,TRBJ2-2,14,TRBD1,CASRDRGYTGELFF
TRBV27,TRBJ1-1,13,NA,CASSFSSNTEAFF
TRBV13,TRBJ2-2,15,NA,CASSEALASPGELFF
TRBV6-2/TRBV6-3,TRBJ2-2,14,TRBD2,CASTRTSNTGELFF
TRBV4-1,TRBJ2-7,15,TRBD2,CASSQQGLAGDEQYF
TRBV30,TRBJ2-7,13,NA,CAWKQAYSYEQYF
TRBV11-2,TRBJ2-2,12,TRBD1,CASSQGQGELFF
TRBV4-2,TRBJ1-3,17,NA,CASSPIAAGSAGNTIYF
TRBV12-3/TRBV12-4,TRBJ2-6,17,NA,CASNGGRLYSGANVLTF
TRBV20-1,TRBJ2-7,12,TRBD1,CSAEQGDYEQYF
TRBV28,TRBJ2-7,15,NA,CASSSTAKTAYEQYF
TRBV6-5,TRBJ2-7,16,TRBD2,CASSSQLAGGSDEQYF
TRBV19,TRBJ2-5,14,NA,CASSRRQAQETQYF
TRBV20-1,TRBJ1-5,15,NA,CSAHPSMGKSQPQHF